Below, 32 T cell receptor beta chains from the same sample are listed, as sequenced in a study of blood T cells in healthy people across ages. A J-beta primer mix and a sample-barcoded 5' primer were used in a second PCR of about 6 to 12 cycles. TCRdb re-analysed the 5' RACE reads in MiXCR, keeping a single row per CDR3 protein. This sample has some 1.5 million distinct CDR3 sequences, with approximately 39% found just once. Specimen: blood. The receptors shown here come from a woman under 30 in good health.

The chain recombines TRBV5-1 with TRBJ2-7; 10 bases map to TRBD2. The CDR3 is 15 amino acids. Trimming cost V 4 bases and J 2 bases; bases outside gene matches: 6. Germline V gene data show CDR1 as SGHRS and CDR2 as YFSETQ. The CDR3 loop is CASSRTSGNTYEQYF. The CDR3 DNA reads TGCGCCAGCAGCCGGACTAGCGGAAACACCTACGAGCAGTACTTC. Filled out from reference TRBV5-1 and TRBJ2-7, the complete variable domain reads KAGVTQTPRYLIKTRGQQVTLSCSPISGHRSVSWYQQTPGQGLQFLFEYFSETQRNKGNFPGRFSGRQFSNSRSEMNVSTLELGDSALYLCASSRTSGNTYEQYFGPGTRLTVT.

This clonotype was counted only a few times. The chain employs TRBV24-1 and TRBJ2-1, with a tentative D call TRBD2 (5 bases). The CDR3 is made up of 15 amino acids. CDR1 is KGHDR, CDR2 SFDVKD, per germline. The V and J ends lost 5 bases and 1 base respectively, with 11 bases between them. The CDR3, as DNA: TGTGCCACCAGTGCCCAGGACTGGTCCTACAATGAGCAGTTCTTC. Translating gives CATSAQDWSYNEQFF.

The V call is TRBV7-2, the J call TRBJ1-2, with D perhaps matching TRBD1 (6 bases). Germline V gene sequence: CDR1 SGHTA, CDR2 FQGNSA. V lost 7 bases to trimming and J lost 9 bases, with 18 bases between them. CDR3 size: 13 residues. The CDR3 DNA follows: TGTGCCAGCACCAACCTCCAGGGGATGAGCTACACCTTC. It translates to CASTNLQGMSYTF.

The chain joins TRBV20-1 to TRBJ2-2; TRBD2 matches 8 bases. The V gene end was trimmed by 3 bases and the J gene end by 4 bases; junction bases not matched to a gene: 4. The CDR3 is 14 residues long. In germline, CDR1 is DFQATT, CDR2 SNEGSKA (reference sequence). The CDR3 loop is CSASGRALTGELFF. In DNA, the CDR3 is TGCAGTGCTAGCGGGAGGGCCCTCACCGGGGAGCTGTTTTTT.

V gene TRBV24-1 combines with J gene TRBJ2-1, with D possibly matching TRBD2 (6 bases). Germline V lookup: CDR1 KGHDR, CDR2 SFDVKD. CDR3 length equals 14 residues. The V and J ends lost 10 bases and 6 bases respectively, with 18 bases between them. Here the CDR3 DNA reads TGTGCCACTAGAAGACGGGGGATAAGCAATGAGCAGTTCTTC. Translation gives CATRRRGISNEQFF.

A few counts support this clonotype. The chain carries TRBV29-1 and TRBJ2-1, with D perhaps TRBD1 (5 bases). V was shortened by 6 bases and J by 3 bases, with 15 bases between the two germline ends. Germline V CDR1 and CDR2: SQVTM, ANQGSEA. This CDR3 is built from 14 residues. DNA for the CDR3: TGCAGCGTGGACGACAGAGCTGTCTACAATGAGCAGTTCTTC. It yields the protein CSVDDRAVYNEQFF.

This clonotype has ten or more counts. The V call is TRBV6-5, the J call TRBJ1-2, with TRBD1 identical over 9 bases. CDR3 size: 14 residues. In germline, CDR1 is MNHEY, CDR2 SVGAGI. The trim removed 6 bases at V and 4 bases at J, leaving 6 bases unmatched. CDR3 protein: CASRPGGQGYGYTF. CDR3 coding DNA: TGTGCCAGCAGACCTGGGGGACAGGGCTATGGCTACACCTTC.

On this clonotype itself: Relative to the germline gene, one junction end is altered; a read error may explain this. The chain carries TRBV5-1 and TRBJ1-1, with D hard to call. This CDR3 has 13 amino acids. Germline CDR1 and CDR2: SGHRS and YFSETQ. This CDR3 reads CVSSPAMNTEAFF. CDR3 DNA: TGCGTCAGCAGCCCGGCCATGAACACTGAAGCTTTCTTT.

This chain joins TRBV7-3 and TRBJ2-7; D is tentatively TRBD1 or TRBD2 (5 bases each). The V end lost 5 bases, the J end lost 6 bases, and 17 bases lay between the germline ends. The CDR3 consists of 14 residues. Germline V gives CDR1 SGHTA, CDR2 FQGTGA. The CDR3 DNA reads TGTGCCAGCAGCCCGGGACCCCCAAACAGCGAGCAGTACTTC. Protein sequence: CASSPGPPNSEQYF.

In DNA, the CDR3 is TGTGCCAGCCTAGGGTCATCCCTCTTTGGCTATGGCTACACCTTC. Translated, it gives CASLGSSLFGYGYTF. The genes are TRBV2 and TRBJ1-2; no firm D call. The CDR3 has 15 residues. The germline CDR1 and CDR2 sequences are SNHLY and FYNNEI. V lost 8 bases and J 4 bases, leaving 20 bases between the germline ends.

At least ten counts were recorded for this clonotype. The J gene is TRBJ2-3, the V gene TRBV7-2; 8 nucleotides agree with TRBD2. V gave up 2 bases and J gave up 4 bases; unmatched junction bases: 2. The CDR3 has 14 residues. Germline V CDR1 and CDR2: SGHTA, FQGNSA. The CDR3 DNA reads TGTGCCAGCAGCTTAAGCGGGAGTGCAGATACGCAGTATTTT. Amino acids: CASSLSGSADTQYF.

The rearrangement joins TRBV19 to TRBJ1-5, with D possibly TRBD1 on 5 matching bases. Germline CDR1 LNHDA, CDR2 SQIVND (reference sequence). CDR3 length equals 14 residues. V was pared by 9 bases and J by 3 bases, with 15 bases between. The CDR3 DNA follows: TGTGCCAGCAAAGGGGCGGGGAACAATCAGCCCCAGCATTTT. Protein product: CASKGAGNNQPQHF.

The V call is TRBV20-1, the J call TRBJ1-2, with TRBD1 matching 9 bases. Germline CDR1 DFQATT, CDR2 SNEGSKA (reference sequence). This CDR3 is built from 16 residues. Trimming removed 1 base from V and 4 bases from J; junction bases left unmatched: 10. DNA of the CDR3: TGCAGTGCTAGAGTCGGGGGACAGGGCAATAGCTATGGCTACACCTTC. Residues: CSARVGGQGNSYGYTF.

This clonotype is a singleton in its sample. The rearrangement links TRBV3-1 to TRBJ1-2, with D tentatively TRBD1 (5 bases). CDR3 length equals 15 residues. Trimming removed 0 bases at V and 3 bases at J, with 11 bases between. Looked up from germline, CDR1 is LGHDT and CDR2 is YNNKEL (reference sequence). Here the CDR3 reads CASSQEVRDDYGYTF. The CDR3 region has the DNA TGTGCCAGCAGCCAAGAAGTCAGGGACGACTATGGCTACACCTTC. The variable domain in full, with the rest retrieved from reference TRBV3-1 and TRBJ1-2, is DTAVSQTPKYLVTQMGNDKSIKCEQNLGHDTMYWYKQDSKKFLKIMFSYNNKELIINETVPNRFSPKSPDKAHLNLHINSLELGDSAVYFCASSQEVRDDYGYTFGSGTRLTVV.

This clonotype was observed a few times. The chain recombines TRBV5-1 with TRBJ2-1, with a possible D match to TRBD2 (5 bases). The J call may be in error: the DNA end matches TRBJ2-7 better. Germline V gene lookup returns CDR1 SGHRS and CDR2 YFSETQ. The CDR3 extends over 17 amino acids. CDR3 sequence (DNA): TGCGCCAGCAGCTTCCGGGAAAGGACTCCTAACTACAATGAGCAGTACTTC. Its translation is CASSFRERTPNYNEQYF.

V and J are TRBV10-3 and TRBJ1-1, with D perhaps TRBD1 (5 bases). The CDR3 loop spans 13 amino acids. Trimming took 4 bases from V and 3 from J, leaving 9 bases between them. From germline, CDR1 is ENHRY and CDR2 SYGVKD. The CDR3 DNA reads as TGTGCCATCAGTGTCACGGGGGACACTGAAGCTTTCTTT. Residues: CAISVTGDTEAFF.

This clonotype came up many times. The V gene is TRBV18, the J gene TRBJ2-7; no definite D call. Trimming removed 3 bases at V and 0 bases at J, with 9 bases between. The germline gives CDR1 KGHSH, CDR2 LQKENI. This CDR3 is 14 amino acids long. The CDR3 DNA sequence: TGTGCCAGCTCACCGCCACAGACCTCCTACGAGCAGTACTTC. Its translation is CASSPPQTSYEQYF.

The chain is built from TRBV10-3 and TRBJ2-3; D unresolved. V was pared by 3 bases and J by 3 bases, with 7 bases between. Germline V lookup: CDR1 ENHRY, CDR2 SYGVKD. This CDR3 is 13 amino acids long. The DNA for the CDR3 is TGTGCCATCAGTGATAGTCCGACAGATACGCAGTATTTT. Translation: CAISDSPTDTQYF.

This clonotype was seen once. The chain links TRBV7-2 to TRBJ2-7; TRBD1 or TRBD2 may be the D gene (5 bases each). V lost 1 base to trimming and J lost 1 base, with 14 bases between them. The CDR3 sequence is 16 residues long. Germline V gives CDR1 SGHTA, CDR2 FQGNSA. For the CDR3, the DNA is TGTGCCAGCAGCTTAGGGATTGGGGGAGTTTCCTACGAGCAGTACTTC. Protein product: CASSLGIGGVSYEQYF.

This clonotype has just a few counts. V usage is TRBV12-3 or TRBV12-4 and J usage is TRBJ2-7; 10 bases align to TRBD1. This CDR3 comprises 15 residues. Trimming removed 4 bases from V and 6 bases from J; junction bases left unmatched: 9. The CDR3 nucleotides are TGTGCCAGCAGTTCCAGACAGGGGGCAGTTTCCGAGCAGTACTTC. Translation gives CASSSRQGAVSEQYF.

This chain uses TRBV6-1 with TRBJ2-1; TRBD2 aligns across 9 bases. V lost 1 base, J lost 10 bases, and 5 bases stayed unmatched. The CDR3 contains 14 residues. Germline V lookup: CDR1 MNHNS, CDR2 SASEGT. As DNA, the CDR3 is TGTGCCAGCAGTGAAGTAGCGGGAGAGTACGAGCAGTTCTTC. Translated: CASSEVAGEYEQFF.

A remark on this clonotype: The junction departs from germline at one end; a sequencing error may be responsible. The V gene is TRBV10-3, the J gene TRBJ2-1, with 7 bases matching TRBD2. Germline loops: CDR1 ENHRY, CDR2 SYGVKD. The CDR3 contains 14 residues. The DNA for the CDR3 is TGTGCCGTCAGCAGGGAGGGCTCCTACAATGAGCAGTTCTTC. This codes for CAVSREGSYNEQFF.

This clonotype occurred a few times. The chain joins TRBV20-1 to TRBJ2-1; TRBD1 agrees at 7 bases. The length of the CDR3 is 16 residues. J was trimmed by 9 bases and V by 0 bases; bases with no gene match: 14. The V gene's germline CDR1 is DFQATT and CDR2 SNEGSKA (reference sequence). CDR3 nucleotide sequence: TGCAGTGCTAGAGATCCGAAGGGGGCCCTGGACAGTGAGCAGTTCTTC. It encodes CSARDPKGALDSEQFF.

The chain uses TRBV7-6 and TRBJ2-1; D not certain. The V and J ends lost 5 bases and 4 bases respectively, with 21 bases between them. In germline, CDR1 is SGHVS, CDR2 FNYEAQ. The CDR3 is 17 amino acids. The CDR3 protein is CASSPQSANLNYNEQFF. The CDR3 DNA is TGTGCCAGCAGCCCCCAAAGCGCTAACCTTAATTACAATGAGCAGTTCTTC. The complete variable domain, with remaining parts taken from reference TRBV7-6 and TRBJ2-1, reads GAGVSQSPRYKVTKRGQDVALRCDPISGHVSLYWYRQALGQGPEFLTYFNYEAQQDKSGLPNDRFSAERPEGSISTLTIQRTEQRDSAMYRCASSPQSANLNYNEQFFGPGTRLTVL.

V is TRBV28 and J is TRBJ1-5; D unclear. Germline loops: CDR1 MDHEN, CDR2 SYDVKM. This CDR3 is 15 amino acids long. Trimming took off 2 bases at V and 0 bases at J, with 8 bases between the two ends. CDR3 coding DNA: TGTGCCAGCAGTTTACCCAGATTTAGCAATCAGCCCCAGCATTTT. This translates into CASSLPRFSNQPQHF.

This clonotype was picked up a small number of times. CDR3 in DNA: TGTGCCACAAAAAACATTCAGTACTTC. Amino acid sequence: CATKNIQYF. The rearrangement joins TRBV9 to TRBJ2-4; D remains unclear. Germline V gene data show CDR1 as SGDLS and CDR2 as YYNGEE. The CDR3 extends over 9 amino acids. The ends were cut back, 9 bases at V and 4 bases at J, with 2 bases in the middle.

This chain joins TRBV9 and TRBJ2-1, with D perhaps given as TRBD1 or TRBD2 (5 bases each). The CDR3 runs 18 residues. Germline CDR1 and CDR2: SGDLS and YYNGEE. Trimming stripped 4 bases from V and 0 bases from J, with 20 bases between. The chain's CDR3 is CASSFPEGQLSSYNEQFF. The DNA for the CDR3 is TGTGCCAGCAGCTTCCCCGAGGGGCAGTTGAGCTCCTACAATGAGCAGTTCTTC.

The chain uses TRBV15 and TRBJ2-5; D unresolved. Trimming cost V 1 base and J 11 bases, with 17 bases left between them. There are 14 residues in the CDR3. The V gene's germline CDR1 is LNHNV and CDR2 YYDKDF (reference sequence). DNA of the CDR3: TGTGCCACCAGCAGAGCGGCAGTTTACAATGAGCAGTACTTC. It yields the protein CATSRAAVYNEQYF.

The sample holds a few counts of this clonotype. The chain joins TRBV2 to TRBJ1-1; the match to TRBD1 covers 9 bases. The CDR3 runs 12 residues. Per the germline V gene, CDR1 is SNHLY and CDR2 is FYNNEI. J gave up 11 bases and V 8 bases, and 9 bases lay outside the gene matches. In DNA form, the CDR3 reads TGTGCCAGCGGCTTACAGGGGGCCAATGCTTTCTTT. Translation gives CASGLQGANAFF.

The chain combines TRBV13 with TRBJ2-7; D is unresolved. The CDR3 totals 14 residues. Germline V lookup: CDR1 PRHDT, CDR2 FYEKMQ (reference sequence). Trimming removed 0 bases from V and 2 bases from J, with 8 bases in between. The CDR3 DNA follows: TGTGCCAGCAGCTTAGGCCTAAACCCCTACGAGCAGTACTTC. Protein sequence: CASSLGLNPYEQYF.

The V and J genes are TRBV29-1 and TRBJ1-1; D unresolved. Germline V gene sequence: CDR1 SQVTM, CDR2 ANQGSEA. The germline V and J ends were trimmed by 1 base and 4 bases, with 13 bases remaining between them. The CDR3 has 14 amino acids. The CDR3 region has the DNA TGCAGCGTTGAAGTCTCGGCTACTAGCACTGAAGCTTTCTTT. It translates to CSVEVSATSTEAFF.

The genes are TRBV6-6 and TRBJ2-3; D uncertain. Trimming stripped 7 bases from V and 2 bases from J, with 7 bases between. The CDR3 is 12 amino acids. Germline V lookup: CDR1 MNHNY, CDR2 SVGAGI (reference sequence). CDR3 amino acids: CASTLDTDTQYF. The CDR3 coding sequence is TGTGCCAGCACTCTGGACACAGATACGCAGTATTTT.